This T cell receptor (beta chain) was captured by sequencing in a study of long-term antiretroviral therapy in people with HIV. This CDR3 is 15 amino acids long. Trimming removed 5 bases from V and 7 bases from J; junction bases left unmatched: 5. CDR1 MNHNY and CDR2 SVGAGI come from the germline V gene (reference sequence). It was version v3.0 of the immunoSEQ assay that was run at survey level. Here immunoSEQ multiplex PCR was the method, and the copy in TCRdb shows in-frame clones only, minus some. The profile covers around 20,000 clones, with 80% to 85% appearing a single time and 12% taken by the ten largest.

The sample consisted of unsorted PBMCs, taken 0.1 years before starting antiretroviral therapy. This sequence joins TRBV6-6 and TRBJ2-1, with 13 bases lining up with TRBD2. The sequence came from a man aged 40-55 years with HIV. Here the CDR3 reads CASSRTSGSGNEQFF. CDR3 sequence (DNA): TGTGCCAGCAGTCGGACTAGCGGGAGTGGGAATGAGCAGTTCTTC.